Sequencing of this T cell receptor beta chain was carried out in a study of T-cell memory formation after mild COVID-19. TCR alpha and TCR beta cDNA libraries with sample barcodes and UMIs came from 5'RACE using constant-segment primers. TCRdb processed the 5' RACE reads anew with MiXCR; each CDR3 protein has one entry. The sample consists of 200,000 to 300,000 distinct CDR3 sequences, 8% to 10% of them appearing once. Findings of the study overall: Certain responding clones were present in pre-infection memory, suggesting participation of cross-reactive memory. Contracting CD4+ clones lay largely in CM and EM, with CD8+ ones residing in EMRA.

For this clonotype: Its antigen is as yet unknown.

This CDR3 region has 16 residues. Germline CDR1 is SGHVS and CDR2 is FNYEAQ. J lost 5 bases, V lost 3 bases, and 7 bases had no gene match. The sequence came from a man aged 18 to 30 who had mild COVID-19 (a few samples of this study predate the infection). Cell type and time point are not known. The V and J genes are TRBV7-6 and TRBJ2-3, with 11 nucleotides matching TRBD2. The material sequenced was PBMCs or a T cell subset sorted from them (not recorded which). The CDR3 region has the DNA TGTGCCAGCAGCTTGCTGACTAGCGGGGCCGGAGATACGCAGTATTTT. It translates to CASSLLTSGAGDTQYF.